This record concerns one TCR beta chain sequence. This record comes from a study of cytomegalovirus exposure and HLA in healthy donors. Those who donated were healthy bone marrow donors. Germline CDR1 SGHAT, CDR2 FQNNGV. The CDR3 has 12 amino acids. Between the trimmed V and J ends, which lost 1 base and 8 bases, there was a span of 5 bases. PCR used 60 Vbeta primers and 13 Jbeta primers. TCRdb keeps only in-frame clones here, not all; method: immunoSEQ multiplex PCR. The sample lists fewer than 150,000 clones; around 75% were seen once. The receptor's source is a female donor in good health and CMV-seronegative. The chain is built from TRBV11-2 and TRBJ2-2; a weak D match, TRBD2 (5 bases). Material: PBMCs. CDR3 loop: CASSLGRGELFF. DNA for the CDR3: TGTGCCAGCAGCTTAGGGAGGGGGGAGCTGTTTTTT.